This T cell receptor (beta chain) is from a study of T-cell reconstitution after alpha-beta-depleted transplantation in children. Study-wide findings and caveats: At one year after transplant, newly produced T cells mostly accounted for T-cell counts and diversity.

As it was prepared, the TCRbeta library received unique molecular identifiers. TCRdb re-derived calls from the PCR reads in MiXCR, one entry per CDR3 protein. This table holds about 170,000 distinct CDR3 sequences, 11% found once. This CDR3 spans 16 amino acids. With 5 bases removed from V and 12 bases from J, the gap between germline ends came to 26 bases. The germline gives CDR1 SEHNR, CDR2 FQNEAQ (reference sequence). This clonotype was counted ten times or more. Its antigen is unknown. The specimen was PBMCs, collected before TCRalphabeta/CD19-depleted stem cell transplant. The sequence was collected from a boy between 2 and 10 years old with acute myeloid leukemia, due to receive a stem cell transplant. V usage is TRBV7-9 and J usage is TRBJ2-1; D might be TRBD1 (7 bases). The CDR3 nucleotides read TGTGCCAGCAGCCCCCCGGCGACAGGGCGGGAACGAGGGCAGTTCTTC. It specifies CASSPPATGRERGQFF.